These T cell receptor beta chains were read from a single sample in a study of Ad26.COV2.S vaccination and SARS-CoV-2 variants. Only in-frame clones appear in the TCRdb table, and some are missing; sequencing was by immunoSEQ multiplex PCR. The data hold approximately 350,000 clones, with 83% observed a single time. Sequenced material: peripheral blood, taken in a trial of Ad26.COV2.S vaccine versus placebo. The receptors come from a person aged 18-65 years who received the Ad26.COV2.S COVID-19 vaccine or a placebo. The CDR3 runs from the conserved cysteine through the conserved F or W.

v_call	j_call	cdr3_aa
TRBV18	TRBJ1-5	CASSPSGGDQPQHF
TRBV30	TRBJ1-1	CAWSVRGGTRDTEAFF
TRBV2	TRBJ1-5	CASRDRDRQPQHF
TRBV6-5	TRBJ1-2	CASSRQGNGYTF
TRBV5-4	TRBJ1-2	CASSFRGQGAVDTF
TRBV19	TRBJ2-7	CASSIGTFQYEQYF
TRBV7-2	TRBJ2-2	CASGLRTGELFF
TRBV27	TRBJ1-6	CASSPRGTSQYNSPLHF
TRBV19	TRBJ2-7	CASRDTHTIKTSEQYF
TRBV7-2	TRBJ1-3	CASSLAGRGRGNTIYF